Frequency places the clone carrying this T cell receptor (beta chain) as medium-sized. Antigen specificity is unknown. TRB amplification used approximately 270 ng of peripheral blood genomic DNA. The CDR3 consists of 14 residues. Germline CDR1 and CDR2: KGHSH and LQKENI. This record belongs to a study of T cell clusters in autoimmune cytopenias. Regarding the study as a whole: The cluster-lack signature was not seen for secondary cytopenia versus chronic lymphocytic leukemia. Clustering suggested that physiological T cell clusters were missing in primary autoimmune cytopenia patients. Active autoimmune hepatitis patients had approximately 3-fold fewer exclusive TRB clusters than healthy donors. TRB repertoire shifts in secondary cytopenia and chronic lymphocytic leukemia mostly reflected lymphoma, not autoimmunity.

TRB was amplified by touch-down multiplex PCR, primer pools A and B combined. After re-calling the multiplex PCR reads, TCRdb lists one entry per CDR3 protein, DNA absent. Its table lists thousands of distinct CDR3 sequences. The chain has TRBV18 and TRBJ2-3; TCRdb's D call of TRBD2 is untestable without DNA. The sample comprised peripheral blood. This TCR was sampled from a human donor with an autoimmune cytopenia or autoimmune hepatitis (not recorded which). CDR3 amino acids: CASSAGVSSDTQYF.